This T cell receptor beta chain came from a study of blood T cell repertoires in COVID-19. Study as a whole: COVID-19 samples collected from the United States, Italy and Spain covered acute and convalescent phases. PBMCs, B-cell-depleted T cells, or T cells provided the cDNA or gDNA that made up the material.

Germline CDR1 reads MDHEN; CDR2 reads SYDVKM. Trimming removed 5 bases from V and 4 bases from J, with 9 bases in between. This CDR3 contains 13 residues. Study processing details: Amplification with reference gene primers provided the estimates of nucleated cell counts. Method: immunoSEQ multiplex PCR; TCRdb's copy keeps in-frame clones and lacks some. V and J calls and clone size come straight from that table; D and trimming were deduced from the DNA. The repertoire holds about 99,000 clones, roughly 89% seen once, with roughly 2.1% in the top ten. Input material: peripheral blood. This receptor was taken from a man between 65 and 85 years old with active or convalescent COVID-19. The chain carries TRBV28 and TRBJ1-3; D not certain. The CDR3 loop is CASSAPTGNTIYF. CDR3 nucleotide sequence: TGTGCCAGCAGTGCGCCGACAGGAAACACCATATATTTT.